The 19 T cell receptor beta chains given below trace back to one sample, sequenced in a study of blood T cell repertoires in COVID-19. Clones were read by immunoSEQ multiplex PCR, and TCRdb kept only the in-frame ones, dropping some. The sample includes 150,000 to 200,000 clones, about 75% of them seen just once. What was sequenced was peripheral blood. The receptor source for this set is a woman in her 50s with active or convalescent COVID-19.

In nucleotides, the CDR3 is TGTGCCAGCAGTGGGACAGGGGGTAATGAAAAACTGTTTTTT. It yields the protein CASSGTGGNEKLFF. The J gene is TRBJ1-4, the V gene TRBV2; 10 nucleotides line up with TRBD1. The CDR3 has 14 residues. Germline values: CDR1 SNHLY, CDR2 FYNNEI. Losses at the gene ends were 4 bases for V and 4 bases for J; bases not matched to a gene: 0.

This chain connects TRBV7-9 to TRBJ1-1; D not certain. The CDR3 contains 15 residues. The V end was cut by 5 bases, the J end by 3 bases, with 16 bases between. Germline values: CDR1 SEHNR, CDR2 FQNEAQ (reference sequence). In DNA, the CDR3 is TGTGCCAGCAGCCGGACGGGAACGTGGGACACTGAAGCTTTCTTT. Translation: CASSRTGTWDTEAFF.

In its sample, this clone was seen a few times. The V and J genes are TRBV7-3 and TRBJ2-7; 7 nucleotides align to TRBD2. The CDR3 totals 14 residues. Germline V gene lookup returns CDR1 SGHTA and CDR2 FQGTGA. J lost 2 bases, V lost 5 bases, and 6 bases had no gene match. The CDR3 region has the DNA TGTGCCAGCAGCCCCGACGGGGGGACCTACGAGCAGTACTTC. Protein sequence: CASSPDGGTYEQYF.

This clone was recorded a few times. The chain combines TRBV4-3 with TRBJ1-1; D might be TRBD1 (5 bases). CDR1 LGHNA and CDR2 YSLEER come from the germline V gene. The ends were cut back, 8 bases at V and 1 base at J, with 14 bases in the middle. The CDR3 is 14 residues long. The CDR3 region is CASRAGRGNTEAFF. The CDR3 DNA is TGCGCCAGCCGAGCGGGACGGGGGAACACTGAAGCTTTCTTT.

The count of this clone is one. The V call is TRBV28, the J call TRBJ1-1, with 9 bases fitting TRBD1. V was clipped by 5 bases and J by 0 bases; unmatched bases: 10. The CDR3 consists of 17 residues. Germline V lookup: CDR1 MDHEN, CDR2 SYDVKM. CDR3 sequence: CASSPGTGRGVNTEAFF. CDR3 sequence (DNA): TGTGCCAGCAGTCCCGGGACAGGGAGAGGGGTGAACACTGAAGCTTTCTTT.

The rearrangement links TRBV7-6 to TRBJ2-7; 10 bases match TRBD2. Germline-derived CDR1 and CDR2 are SGHVS and FNYEAQ. V was pared by 4 bases and J by 4 bases, with 4 bases of the junction left unmatched. The CDR3 loop spans 14 amino acids. The CDR3 protein is CASSSLAGPYEQYF. DNA of the CDR3: TGTGCCAGCAGCTCACTAGCGGGGCCGTACGAGCAGTACTTC.

This rearrangement joins TRBV6-6 to TRBJ1-2, with a tentative D call TRBD1 (6 bases). The V and J ends lost 5 bases and 4 bases respectively, with 14 bases between them. The CDR3 totals 14 residues. Germline CDR1 is MNHNY and CDR2 is SVGAGI (reference sequence). DNA of the CDR3: TGTGCCAGCAGTAACGGACAGAAGTTCTATGGCTACACCTTC. It yields the protein CASSNGQKFYGYTF.

The J gene is TRBJ1-6, the V gene TRBV19; possible D gene TRBD1, 6 bases. Trimming pared 5 bases from V and 7 bases from J, leaving 30 bases between. The germline gives CDR1 LNHDA, CDR2 SQIVND (reference sequence). The CDR3 contains 20 residues. In DNA, the CDR3 is TGTGCCAGTAGTGAGACTACCTTTTTGGGGGGGCGGAATCCAAATTCACCCCTCCACTTT. This encodes CASSETTFLGGRNPNSPLHF.

A single count supports this clone. The chain has TRBV5-5 and TRBJ2-7; 9 bases map to TRBD1. This CDR3 is 14 amino acids long. Germline lookup yields CDR1 SGHKS and CDR2 YYEKEE (reference sequence). With 5 bases clipped from V and 3 bases from J, the junction kept 6 bases outside the gene matches. CDR3 loop: CASSVGQGLYEQYF. DNA for the CDR3: TGTGCCAGCAGTGTGGGACAGGGCCTCTACGAGCAGTACTTC.

The chain carries TRBV28 and TRBJ2-6, with D possibly matching TRBD1 (5 bases). There are 16 residues in the CDR3. Trimming removed 5 bases at V and 0 bases at J, with 11 bases between. Germline values: CDR1 MDHEN, CDR2 SYDVKM. The CDR3 nucleotides read TGTGCCAGCAGTCCCCAGGGTGTCTCTGGGGCCAACGTCCTGACTTTC. Translated: CASSPQGVSGANVLTF.

This clone was observed a few times. In DNA, the CDR3 is TGTGCCAGCAGCAAAAGCAGGGGGTCAGCCTACGAGCAGTACTTC. This codes for CASSKSRGSAYEQYF. V gene TRBV11-1 combines with J gene TRBJ2-7; 7 nucleotides line up with TRBD1. This CDR3 has 15 amino acids. V lost 5 bases to trimming and J lost 2 bases; unmatched junction nucleotides: 9. Looked up from germline, CDR1 is SGHAT and CDR2 is FQDESV (reference sequence). Full variable domain (missing parts from reference TRBV11-1 and TRBJ2-7): EAEVAQSPRYKITEKSQAVAFWCDPISGHATLYWYRQILGQGPELLVQFQDESVVDDSQLPKDRFSAERLKGVDSTLKIQPAELGDSAMYLCASSKSRGSAYEQYFGPGTRLTVT.

The chain carries TRBV6-6 and TRBJ1-6, with D perhaps TRBD1 (6 bases). Trimming stripped 2 bases from V and 8 bases from J, with 16 bases between. This CDR3 is 16 amino acids long. Germline V gene lookup returns CDR1 MNHNY and CDR2 SVGAGI (reference sequence). CDR3 amino acids: CASSYSYQGRDSPLHF. The DNA of the CDR3 is TGTGCCAGCAGTTACAGCTATCAGGGGCGGGATTCACCCCTCCACTTT.

The genes are TRBV28 and TRBJ2-3, with 7 bases aligning to TRBD1. This CDR3 is built from 16 residues. In germline, CDR1 is MDHEN, CDR2 SYDVKM. The J segment lost 2 bases and the V segment lost 8 bases, leaving 13 bases of the junction unmatched. CDR3 region: CASRTGRDSYTDTQYF. The CDR3 nucleotides are TGTGCCAGCCGGACAGGCCGGGATTCTTACACAGATACGCAGTATTTT. The full variable domain, its missing parts supplied by reference TRBV28 and TRBJ2-3, is DVKVTQSSRYLVKRTGEKVFLECVQDMDHENMFWYRQDPGLGLRLIYFSYDVKMKEKGDIPEGYSVSREKKERFSLILESASTNQTSMYLCASRTGRDSYTDTQYFGPGTRLTVL.

The chain combines TRBV4-3 with TRBJ1-2; 7 positions match TRBD1. Germline loops: CDR1 LGHNA, CDR2 YSLEER. The J segment lost 1 base and the V segment lost 4 bases, leaving 3 bases of the junction unmatched. CDR3 length equals 14 residues. As DNA, the CDR3 is TGCGCCAGCAGCCCCGGGACAGATAACTATGGCTACACCTTC. It is translated as CASSPGTDNYGYTF.

This clone was detected only a few times. The genes are TRBV4-3 and TRBJ1-4, with unresolved D. This CDR3 spans 16 amino acids. The germline gives CDR1 LGHNA, CDR2 YSLEER. Trimming pared 0 bases from V and 8 bases from J, leaving 16 bases between. The CDR3, as DNA: TGCGCCAGCAGCCAAGATTATAGGCTCGGGAGGGAAAAACTGTTTTTT. Protein product: CASSQDYRLGREKLFF.

This clone was counted a few times. The rearrangement links TRBV7-6 to TRBJ2-1; 7 nucleotides match TRBD2. The germline CDR1 and CDR2 sequences are SGHVS and FNYEAQ. J was trimmed by 1 base and V by 1 base; bases with no gene match: 7. The CDR3 totals 17 residues. This CDR3 reads CASSLVATGLSYNEQFF. The CDR3 DNA is TGTGCCAGCAGCTTAGTAGCGACGGGACTATCCTACAATGAGCAGTTCTTC.

This clone was observed a handful of times. The gene calls are TRBV30 and TRBJ1-2; the D is unclear. CDR1 and CDR2 from the germline V gene are GTSNPN and SVGIG (reference sequence). The CDR3 is 15 amino acids. The V gene lost 0 bases and the J gene lost 7 bases, with 18 bases spanning the gap. The DNA for the CDR3 is TGTGCCTGGAGTGTACCTAATGCGGGGTATCGTGGCTACACCTTC. Translated: CAWSVPNAGYRGYTF.

The chain uses TRBV5-5 and TRBJ1-4; 11 nucleotides align to TRBD1. J gave up 7 bases and V 3 bases, and 8 bases lay outside the gene matches. The length of the CDR3 is 16 residues. From germline, CDR1 is SGHKS and CDR2 YYEKEE (reference sequence). Here the CDR3 reads CASSSTPGTGGEKLFF. Written as DNA, the CDR3 is TGTGCCAGCAGCTCTACTCCGGGGACAGGGGGTGAAAAACTGTTTTTT.

The chain links TRBV5-1 to TRBJ1-2, with 7 bases identical to TRBD1. From germline, CDR1 is SGHRS and CDR2 YFSETQ. With 0 bases clipped from V and 8 bases from J, the junction kept 4 bases outside the gene matches. The CDR3 runs 13 residues. DNA for the CDR3: TGCGCCAGCAGCTTGGATGGGACAGTCGGCTACACCTTC. The encoded protein is CASSLDGTVGYTF.